This T cell receptor beta chain was observed in a study of CD8 T cells in ankylosing spondylitis. Study results and limitations: The study identified a TCR beta motif of several highly homologous variants that appeared characteristic of ankylosing spondylitis blood.

This clonotype was recorded at least ten times. Antigen specificity is unknown. Construction of TCR beta libraries was performed using quantitative 5'-RACE with molecular barcodes. TCRdb re-derived calls from the 5' RACE reads in MiXCR, one entry per CDR3 protein. The sample comprises 450,000 to 550,000 distinct CDR3 sequences, over 4% of which are singletons, and under 4.5% rests with the top ten. Germline lookup yields CDR1 MDHEN and CDR2 SYDVKM. This CDR3 comprises 14 residues. Losses at the gene ends were 6 bases for V and 5 bases for J; bases not matched to a gene: 8. The V and J genes are TRBV28 and TRBJ2-5, with 8 positions matching TRBD1. The origin of this receptor is a male donor with ankylosing spondylitis. Sequenced input: blood, either unsorted or a sorted T cell fraction (not recorded which). CDR3 nucleotides: TGTGCCAGCAGACCCTCAGGGGGCCGGGAGACCCAGTACTTC. Protein: CASRPSGGRETQYF.